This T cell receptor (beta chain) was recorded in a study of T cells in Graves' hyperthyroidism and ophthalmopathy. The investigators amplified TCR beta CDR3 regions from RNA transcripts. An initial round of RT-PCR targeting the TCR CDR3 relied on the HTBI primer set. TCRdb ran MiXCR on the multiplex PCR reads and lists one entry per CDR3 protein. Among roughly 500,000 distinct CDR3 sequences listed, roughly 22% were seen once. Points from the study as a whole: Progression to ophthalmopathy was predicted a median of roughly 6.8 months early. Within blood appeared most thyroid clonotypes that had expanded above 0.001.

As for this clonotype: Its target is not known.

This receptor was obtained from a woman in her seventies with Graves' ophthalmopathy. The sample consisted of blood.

CDR3 sequence (DNA): TGTGCCAGCTCACCAGCAGGGGGTCCTGGAAATCAGCCCCAGCATTTT. Translated, it gives CASSPAGGPGNQPQHF. This sequence joins TRBV18 and TRBJ1-5; 7 bases map to TRBD1. Germline V CDR1 and CDR2: KGHSH, LQKENI. The CDR3 consists of 16 residues. The ends lost 2 bases at V and 4 bases at J; junction bases unmatched: 8.